This record covers a single TCR beta chain. Antigen specificity is unknown. The record originates from a study of T cell repertoires in ileal Crohn's disease. Whole-study context: At postoperative colonoscopy, neoterminal ileum biopsies were taken as M6. Study outcomes and limitations: Compared with non-smokers, active smokers at surgery showed more clonal expansions.

The assay was immunoSEQ multiplex PCR, and TCRdb's table has in-frame clones only and misses some. The table includes about 3,700 clones, around 70% detected once. J gave up 4 bases and V 4 bases, and 17 bases lay outside the gene matches. The CDR3 is 17 residues long. Germline lookup yields CDR1 GTSNPN and CDR2 SVGIG (reference sequence). Sample time point: neoterminal ileum biopsy at postoperative endoscopy, about 6 months after surgery. The chain links TRBV30 to TRBJ1-1, with 8 positions matching TRBD1. The sequencing sample was made of ileal tissue. This clonotype originated in an adult with Crohn's disease. The CDR3: CAWKSRTGLRLGTEAFF. The CDR3 DNA follows: TGTGCCTGGAAATCGAGGACAGGGCTTAGATTGGGCACTGAAGCTTTCTTT. Combining the CDR3 with reference TRBV30 and TRBJ1-1 gives the whole variable domain SQTIHQWPATLVQPVGSPLSLECTVEGTSNPNLYWYRQAAGRGLQLLFYSVGIGQISSEVPQNLSASRPQDRQFILSSKKLLLSDSGFYLCAWKSRTGLRLGTEAFFGQGTRLTVV.